This T cell receptor beta chain was identified in a study of early T cells in non-severe SARS-CoV-2 infection. Across the whole study: Unpaired chains resulted from sequencing bulk RNA of unsorted whole blood. Study-wide points: Private and CD4 specificities were missed by VDJdb matching, which favored anti-spike CD8 responses.

Per germline, CDR1 DFQATT and CDR2 SNEGSKA (reference sequence). The CDR3 contains 16 residues. Turning to this clonotype: Its antigen is not known. A much more abundant neighbour one base away suggests this may be a read error.

Individual cDNA molecules received unique molecular identifiers during library preparation. TCRdb independently ran MiXCR on the 5' RACE reads; one entry per CDR3 protein. The data hold 70,000 or so distinct CDR3 sequences, with 9% to 15% observed a single time. The sample taken for sequencing was whole blood. The V and J genes are TRBV20-1 and TRBJ2-4; D tentatively fits TRBD1 or TRBD2 (5 bases each). The clonotype was recovered from an adult who was a healthcare worker with PCR-confirmed SARS-CoV-2 infection or an uninfected control (not recorded which). The CDR3 loop reads CSTRDPTRGAKNIQYF. The CDR3 DNA follows: TGCAGTACTAGAGATCCAACGAGGGGTGCCAAAAACATTCAGTACTTC.